One TCR beta chain is described in this entry. CDR1 and CDR2 (germline): MNHEY, SVGEGT. The CDR3 contains 18 residues. The V segment lost 9 bases and the J segment 0 bases; nucleotides outside the gene matches: 17. The sample providers were healthy Caucasian people from Russia, aged roughly 6 to 95. This entry comes from a study of blood T cells in healthy people across ages. Using a J-beta primer mix together with a sample-barcoded 5' primer, a second PCR was run for about 7 to 12 cycles. Using its own MiXCR run on the 5' RACE reads, TCRdb lists one record per CDR3 protein. Among some 920,000 distinct CDR3 sequences, roughly 51% were seen once, and the ten largest hold about 20%.

The sequenced sample consisted of blood. The gene calls are TRBV6-2 or TRBV6-3 and TRBJ2-4; 7 bases align to TRBD1. The origin of this receptor is an older woman in good health. In nucleotides, the CDR3 is TGTGCCAGGGAACTGGGACAGCCCAAAGGGCTAGCCAAAAACATTCAGTACTTC. Translation gives CARELGQPKGLAKNIQYF.